These 19 T cell receptor beta chains were sequenced from one sample in a study of post-analysis software for immune sequencing data. Study findings and constraints: TRBV5-6, TRBV5-1 and TRBV20-1 were among four to six TRBV segments more frequent in patients than controls.

The library was made from cDNA and included unique molecular identifiers. TCRdb recomputed calls from the PCR reads with MiXCR, one row per CDR3 protein. The table lists roughly 800,000 distinct CDR3 sequences, 25% to 30% of them singletons. These TCRs' antigens remain unknown. The source material was blood. Source of these receptors: a girl aged 5 to 17 with multiple sclerosis.

The rearrangement joins TRBV7-2 to TRBJ2-1; no reliable D call. The CDR3 consists of 16 residues. The V gene's germline CDR1 is SGHTA and CDR2 FQGNSA. Trimming pared 1 base from V and 5 bases from J, leaving 15 bases between. The CDR3 loop reads CASSLEPPRKNNEQFF. The DNA of the CDR3 is TGTGCCAGCAGCTTAGAGCCCCCCCGTAAGAACAATGAGCAGTTCTTC.

The table lists this clonotype with a few counts. V is TRBV21-1 and J is TRBJ2-7; TRBD2, the table's D call, lacks a check against the DNA. TRBV21-1 is a documented pseudogene. The CDR3 covers 16 residues. The CDR3 sequence: CASSPPELAGVSEQYF. DNA of the CDR3: TGTGCCAGCAGCCCACCAGAACTAGCGGGAGTATCCGAGCAGTACTTC.

This chain uses TRBV20-1 with TRBJ2-1; TRBD2 agrees at 7 bases. Per germline, CDR1 DFQATT and CDR2 SNEGSKA (reference sequence). This CDR3 contains 15 residues. V gave up 5 bases and J gave up 1 base; unmatched junction bases: 8. CDR3 nucleotide sequence: TGCAGTGCTCGAATTGGGGAGGGTTCCTACAATGAGCAGTTCTTC. It is translated as CSARIGEGSYNEQFF.

The genes are TRBV27 and TRBJ2-1, with a tentative D call TRBD1 (9 bases). CDR3 length: 19 residues. Germline CDR1 MNHEY, CDR2 SMNVEV (reference sequence). V dropped 7 bases and J dropped 1 base, with 26 bases sitting between them. In DNA, the CDR3 is TGTGCCAGCATGTCCAATGGGTTTAGCGGGACAGGGTCCTACAATGAGCAGTTCTTC. This gives the protein CASMSNGFSGTGSYNEQFF.

CDR3 coding DNA: TGTGCCAGCAGTTCTACGCGGCTAGCGGGATTCGGGGAGACCCAGTACTTC. It translates to CASSSTRLAGFGETQYF. The chain couples TRBV27 to TRBJ2-5, with TRBD2 matching over 9 bases. The V segment lost 4 bases and the J segment 5 bases; nucleotides outside the gene matches: 14. The CDR3 runs to 17 residues. Germline assignment: CDR1 MNHEY and CDR2 SMNVEV (reference sequence).

This clonotype was seen a handful of times. The chain recombines TRBV5-4 with TRBJ2-5, with TRBD1 matching 7 bases. Germline V gene sequence: CDR1 SGHNT, CDR2 YYREEE (reference sequence). V shed 0 bases, J shed 6 bases, and the junction held 5 bases outside the gene matches. CDR3 length: 14 amino acids. This CDR3 is CASSLEGAMKTQYF. The CDR3 region has the DNA TGTGCCAGCAGCTTGGAGGGGGCAATGAAGACCCAGTACTTC.

This chain connects TRBV6-2 or TRBV6-3 to TRBJ2-7; a possible D gene is TRBD2 (5 bases). The CDR3 runs to 16 residues. Trimming pared 2 bases from V and 3 bases from J, leaving 17 bases between. Looked up from germline, CDR1 is MNHEY and CDR2 is SVGEGT. The CDR3 is CASSYTLGEGVYEQYF. Here the CDR3 DNA reads TGTGCCAGCAGTTACACCCTAGGCGAGGGTGTCTACGAGCAGTACTTC.

The J gene is TRBJ1-5, the V gene TRBV12-3 or TRBV12-4; D remains ambiguous. The CDR3 sequence is 14 residues long. V lost 6 bases and J lost 6, with 15 bases in between. CDR3 nucleotides: TGTGCCAGCAGCCCTCGGAACCAAGTTCAGCCCCAGCATTTT. It codes for CASSPRNQVQPQHF.

The rearrangement joins TRBV18 to TRBJ2-7; D is possibly TRBD2 (6 bases). The end of the DNA aligns better with TRBJ2-4, so the J call may be wrong. CDR3 length equals 15 residues. CDR1 and CDR2 from the germline V gene are KGHSH and LQKENI. The CDR3 here is CASSPLPGVADIQYF. The CDR3 DNA follows: TGTGCCAGCTCACCGTTGCCGGGAGTGGCGGACATTCAGTACTTC.

The V gene is TRBV20-1, the J gene TRBJ2-3; D may be TRBD1 (6 bases). The germline V and J ends were trimmed by 0 bases and 2 bases, with 12 bases remaining between them. This CDR3 is built from 15 residues. From germline, CDR1 is DFQATT and CDR2 SNEGSKA (reference sequence). The chain's CDR3 is CSARDWGQTTDTQYF. In nucleotides, the CDR3 is TGCAGTGCTAGAGATTGGGGGCAGACCACAGATACGCAGTATTTT.

This rearrangement joins TRBV15 to TRBJ2-5; possible D gene TRBD1, 5 bases. V was cut by 6 bases and J by 2 bases, with 13 bases left in between. The CDR3 has 14 amino acids. Germline V gene data show CDR1 as LNHNV and CDR2 as YYDKDF (reference sequence). The CDR3 reads CATSRSGWQETQYF. As DNA, the CDR3 is TGTGCCACCAGTCGGTCAGGGTGGCAAGAGACCCAGTACTTC. Variable domain in full (rest from reference TRBV15 and TRBJ2-5): DAMVIQNPRYQVTQFGKPVTLSCSQTLNHNVMYWYQQKSSQAPKLLFHYYDKDFNNEADTPDNFQSRRPNTSFCFLDIRSPGLGDTAMYLCATSRSGWQETQYFGPGTRLLVL.

This clonotype was seen more than once but under ten times. In DNA form, the CDR3 reads TGCGCCAGCAGCTTTACTAGCGGGGGGGCCTCGTACAATGAGCAGTTCTTC. Translated: CASSFTSGGASYNEQFF. This chain uses TRBV5-1 with TRBJ2-1; 13 nucleotides line up with TRBD2. Germline V gives CDR1 SGHRS, CDR2 YFSETQ. The CDR3 has 17 amino acids. The ends lost 2 bases at V and 4 bases at J; junction bases unmatched: 6.

This clonotype was seen only a few times. The V gene is TRBV6-5, the J gene TRBJ2-5; 8 nucleotides match TRBD1. V lost 2 bases and J lost 1; bases outside the gene matches: 6. Germline assignment: CDR1 MNHEY and CDR2 SVGAGI. This CDR3 spans 16 amino acids. CDR3 protein: CASSYKGTGPQETQYF. CDR3 in DNA: TGTGCCAGCAGTTACAAGGGGACAGGCCCCCAAGAGACCCAGTACTTC.

The chain recombines TRBV25-1 with TRBJ2-1; 9 nucleotides align to TRBD2. Trimming cost V 1 base and J 8 bases; bases outside gene matches: 6. The CDR3 is 15 amino acids. Germline V gives CDR1 MGHDK, CDR2 SYGVNS. CDR3 in amino acids: CASSEFLLAGHEQFF. The DNA for the CDR3 is TGTGCCAGCAGTGAATTTCTCCTAGCGGGACATGAGCAGTTCTTC.

This clonotype was observed a few times. J is TRBJ1-4 and V is TRBV4-1, with 10 bases that match TRBD1. CDR1 MGHRA and CDR2 YSYEKL come from the germline V gene. This CDR3 has 15 amino acids. V dropped 1 base and J dropped 7; count of bases not matched to a gene: 3. The CDR3 nucleotides read TGCGCCAGCAGCCAAGTGAGGACAGGGGGTGAAAAACTGTTTTTT. Translating it yields CASSQVRTGGEKLFF.

In its sample, this clonotype was seen many times. The J gene is TRBJ2-7, the V gene TRBV7-2; 7 bases line up with TRBD1. The V gene's germline CDR1 is SGHTA and CDR2 FQGNSA. V was clipped by 4 bases and J by 6 bases; unmatched bases: 6. This CDR3 has 13 amino acids. CDR3 in amino acids: CASSYTGALEQYF. Written as DNA, the CDR3 is TGTGCCAGCAGCTATACAGGGGCCCTCGAGCAGTACTTC.

The chain carries TRBV20-1 and TRBJ1-5; no reliable D call. The V end was cut by 0 bases, the J end by 0 bases, with 9 bases between. This CDR3 is 15 amino acids long. The germline CDR1 and CDR2 sequences are DFQATT and SNEGSKA (reference sequence). The CDR3 reads CSARETGHSNQPQHF. CDR3 bases: TGCAGTGCTAGAGAAACCGGGCATAGCAATCAGCCCCAGCATTTT.

This clonotype was seen just once. The V call is TRBV19, the J call TRBJ1-1; TRBD1 matches 10 bases. With 11 bases clipped from V and 3 bases from J, the junction kept 12 bases outside the gene matches. Germline V lookup: CDR1 LNHDA, CDR2 SQIVND (reference sequence). The length of the CDR3 is 15 residues. The DNA for the CDR3 is TGTGCCTGCCGACAGGGGGCGAGGAAGGACACTGAAGCTTTCTTT. Protein sequence: CACRQGARKDTEAFF.

The rearrangement links TRBV2 to TRBJ2-3; D remains ambiguous. Trimming removed 4 bases at V and 4 bases at J, with 12 bases between. There are 14 residues in the CDR3. CDR1 and CDR2 (germline): SNHLY, FYNNEI. The DNA of the CDR3 is TGTGCCAGCAGTGTTGGCGGACCAGCAGATACGCAGTATTTT. This translates into CASSVGGPADTQYF.